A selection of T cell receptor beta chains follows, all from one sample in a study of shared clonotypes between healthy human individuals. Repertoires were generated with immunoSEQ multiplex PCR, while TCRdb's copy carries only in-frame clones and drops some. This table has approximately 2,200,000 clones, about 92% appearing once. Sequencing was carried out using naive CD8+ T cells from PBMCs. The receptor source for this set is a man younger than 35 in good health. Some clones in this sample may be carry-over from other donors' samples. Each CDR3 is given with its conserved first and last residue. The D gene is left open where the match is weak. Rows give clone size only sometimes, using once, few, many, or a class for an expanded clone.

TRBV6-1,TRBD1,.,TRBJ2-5,TGTGCCAGCAGTGAATTAAACCCCTGGACAGGCTCAATGGAGACCCAGTACTTC,CASSELNPWTGSMETQYF
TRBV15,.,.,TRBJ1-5,TGTGCCACCAGCAGAGGGACGGATAATCAGCCCCAGCATTTT,CATSRGTDNQPQHF
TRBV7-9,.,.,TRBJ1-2,TGTGCCAGCATCGACAGCGGAGCTAACTATGGCTACACCTTC,CASIDSGANYGYTF
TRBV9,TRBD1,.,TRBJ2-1,TGTGCCAGCAGCGAGAACAGGGGGAATGAGCAGTTCTTC,CASSENRGNEQFF
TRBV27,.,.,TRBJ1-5,TGTGCCAGCAGTTTAAGAGGAGCTCAGCCCCAGCATTTT,CASSLRGAQPQHF
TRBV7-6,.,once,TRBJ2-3,TGTGCCAGCAGCCCAGGGAACGGGTGGGCCACAGATACGCAGTATTTT,CASSPGNGWATDTQYF
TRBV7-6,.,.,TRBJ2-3,TGTGCCAGCAGCCAAGGACAGAACCGGCCCACAGATACGCAGTATTTT,CASSQGQNRPTDTQYF
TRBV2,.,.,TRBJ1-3,TGTGCCAGCAGGGAGCCGTGGGGAAACACCATATATTTT,CASREPWGNTIYF
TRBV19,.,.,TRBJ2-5,TGTGCCAGTAGTGTCCGGGACGGAAACCAAGAGACCCAGTACTTC,CASSVRDGNQETQYF
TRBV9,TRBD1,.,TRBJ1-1,TGTGCCAGCAGCGTCATCCCGGTCGGACAGGGGGACACTGAAGCTTTCTTT,CASSVIPVGQGDTEAFF
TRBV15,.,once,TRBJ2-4,TGTGCCACCAGCAGAGCTCTGGAGGGATTAGAAAACATTCAGTACTTC,CATSRALEGLENIQYF
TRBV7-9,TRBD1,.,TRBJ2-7,TGTGCCAGCAGCTTATTTCCGGGACAGTCCTACGAGCAGTACTTC,CASSLFPGQSYEQYF
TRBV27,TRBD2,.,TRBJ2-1,TGTGCCAGCAGACCTGGACTAGCGGGAGCCAATGAGCAGTTCTTC,CASRPGLAGANEQFF
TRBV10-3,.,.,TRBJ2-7,TGTGCCGCCCTCGAAGGCCGCTCCTACGAGCAGTACTTC,CAALEGRSYEQYF
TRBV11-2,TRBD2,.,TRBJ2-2,TGTGCCAGCAGCGAGCGGGACTCCGCGACCGGGGAGCTGTTTTTT,CASSERDSATGELFF
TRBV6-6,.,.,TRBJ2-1,TGTGCCAGCAGTTACACGGAAGGTGAGCAGTTCTTC,CASSYTEGEQFF
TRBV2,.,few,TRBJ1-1,TGTGCCAGCAGTGAGGCAGAGAACACTGAAGCTTTCTTT,CASSEAENTEAFF
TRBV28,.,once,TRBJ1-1,TGTGCCAGCAGTTTAAATCGGAGGGGGAACACTGAAGCTTTCTTT,CASSLNRRGNTEAFF
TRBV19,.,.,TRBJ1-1,TGTGCCAGTAGTATAGCCCTGAACACTGAAGCTTTCTTT,CASSIALNTEAFF
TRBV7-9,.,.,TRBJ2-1,TGTGCCAGCAGCGCGCGGGACAGTTGGTTCTTC,CASSARDSWFF
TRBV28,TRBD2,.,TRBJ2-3,TGTGCCAGCAGTTTTCCCCTAGCGGGGGGCACAGATACGCAGTATTTT,CASSFPLAGGTDTQYF
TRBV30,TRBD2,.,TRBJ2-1,TGTGCCTGGAGTCCTCACGCGGCCAGCGGGAGTGAAGATGAGCAGTTCTTC,CAWSPHAASGSEDEQFF
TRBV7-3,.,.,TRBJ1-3,TGTGCCAGCAGCCAATATCCAGGCTCTGGAAACACCATATATTTT,CASSQYPGSGNTIYF
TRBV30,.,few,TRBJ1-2,TGTGCCTGGAGTGCGGGGCAGGTTGGCTACACCTTC,CAWSAGQVGYTF
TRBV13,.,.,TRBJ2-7,TGTGCCAGCAGCCCCCCCGGGGCACACGAGCAGTACTTC,CASSPPGAHEQYF
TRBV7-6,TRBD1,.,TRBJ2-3,TGTGCCAGCAGCTTAGTTACAGGGGGAAAAGGAGATACGCAGTATTTT,CASSLVTGGKGDTQYF
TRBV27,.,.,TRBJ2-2,TGTGCCAGCAGTTACCGGGGCTCCATCGGACCCGGGGAGCTGTTTTTT,CASSYRGSIGPGELFF
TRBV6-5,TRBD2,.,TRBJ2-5,TGTGCCAGCAGGGATCGGACTAGCGGCCAAGAGACCCAGTACTTC,CASRDRTSGQETQYF
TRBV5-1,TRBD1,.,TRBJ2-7,TGCGCCAGCAGCTTGGGTTCAGGGGGCATCGACGAGCAGTACTTC,CASSLGSGGIDEQYF
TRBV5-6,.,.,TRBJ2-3,TGTGCCAGCAGCTCGGGCTACACAGATACGCAGTATTTT,CASSSGYTDTQYF
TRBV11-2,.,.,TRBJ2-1,TGTGCCAGCGAGCAGTCCTTCAATGAGCAGTTCTTC,CASEQSFNEQFF
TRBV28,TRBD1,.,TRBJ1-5,TGTGCCAGCAGTTCGTTGACAGGGTATAGCAATCAGCCCCAGCATTTT,CASSSLTGYSNQPQHF
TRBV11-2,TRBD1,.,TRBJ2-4,TGTGCCAGCAGCTCGGACAGGACCGCCAAAAACATTCAGTACTTC,CASSSDRTAKNIQYF
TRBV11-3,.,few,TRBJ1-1,TGTGCCAGCAGCTTGACGGTGAACACTGAAGCTTTCTTT,CASSLTVNTEAFF
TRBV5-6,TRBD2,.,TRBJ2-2,TGTGCCAGCAGCTGGACTAGCGGGATTTCTGGAACCGGGGAGCTGTTTTTT,CASSWTSGISGTGELFF
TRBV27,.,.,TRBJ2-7,TGTGCCAGCAGTTACGGGGGAAGTGCCTACGAGCAGTACTTC,CASSYGGSAYEQYF
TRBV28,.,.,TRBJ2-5,TGTGCCAGCAGTCCACGTGACATTTCAGGATCCCAAGAGACCCAGTACTTC,CASSPRDISGSQETQYF
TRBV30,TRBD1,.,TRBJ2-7,TGTGCCTGGAGTATGGGACAGGTCTACGAGCAGTACTTC,CAWSMGQVYEQYF
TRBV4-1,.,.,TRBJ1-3,TGCGCCAGCAGCCGCGGCCAGGGACAACTGAACAACACCATATATTTT,CASSRGQGQLNNTIYF
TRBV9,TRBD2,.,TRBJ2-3,TGTGCCAGCAGCGTAGACGGGAGGAGCACAGATACGCAGTATTTT,CASSVDGRSTDTQYF
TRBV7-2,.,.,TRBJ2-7,TGTGCCAGCAGCTCACGTGGCTCGGGCTACGAGCAGTACTTC,CASSSRGSGYEQYF
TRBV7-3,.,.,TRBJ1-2,TGTGCCAGCAGCTTAACCGAGGACTCCGGGAGGAACTATGGCTACACCTTC,CASSLTEDSGRNYGYTF
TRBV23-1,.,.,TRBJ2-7,TGCGCCAGCAGAGGGCCTCAAGACTACGAGCAGTACTTC,CASRGPQDYEQYF
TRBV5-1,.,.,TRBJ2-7,TGCGCCAGCAGCTTGAGAGAGAGGGCCTACGAGCAGTACTTC,CASSLRERAYEQYF
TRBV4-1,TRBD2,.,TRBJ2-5,TGCGCCAGCAGCCAAGATATAACTAGCGCGGTAGAGACCCAGTACTTC,CASSQDITSAVETQYF